The sequence of this T cell receptor beta chain was determined in a study of blood T cell repertoires in COVID-19. About the research overall: Samples taken during acute and convalescent COVID-19 were collected in the United States, Italy and Spain. PBMCs, B-cell-depleted T cells, or T cells were the source of the cDNA or gDNA that made up the material.

Seattle enrolled patients during active infection and tracked them longitudinally. Original processing methods: The authors estimated nucleated cell counts from reference gene primer amplification. Profiled with immunoSEQ multiplex PCR; TCRdb holds only in-frame clones, not every one. That table supplies the V and J calls and clone size; D and trimming were determined from the DNA. Of about 99,000 clones in the sample, almost 90% were seen once. V gave up 1 base and J gave up 4 bases, with 11 bases separating them. The V gene's germline CDR1 is SGHAT and CDR2 FQNNGV. CDR3 length: 16 amino acids. This sequence was found in a man aged 50-59 years with COVID-19, enrolled during active disease. The gene calls are TRBV11-2 and TRBJ2-6; a possible D gene is TRBD1 (5 bases). Sequencing used peripheral blood. The CDR3 region is CASSLGQGPGANVLTF. CDR3 nucleotide sequence: TGTGCCAGCAGCTTAGGCCAGGGCCCCGGGGCCAACGTCCTGACTTTC.